What follows is one TCR beta chain and its context. Its antigen is still unknown. The data were taken from a study of T cell responses to AZD1222 COVID-19 vaccine. Study-level results: Researchers took repertoire samples only after the peak T cell response had come. Receipt of two AZD1222 doses was followed by a rise in Spike-specific TCR breadth and depth.

Clones were read by immunoSEQ multiplex PCR, and TCRdb kept only the in-frame ones, dropping some. Counted here are around 120,000 clones, 90% occurring once; the ten biggest clones make up 7.2%. This sequence was found in an adult in good health. The sample here was peripheral blood, taken on day 0 of AZD1222 vaccination.

The CDR3 nucleotides read TGTGCCAGCAGTCCTCCGGGACAACGCTACGAGCAGTACTTC. It translates to CASSPPGQRYEQYF. The chain recombines TRBV28 with TRBJ2-7; possibly TRBD1 for D (6 bases). The CDR3 spans 14 residues. V lost 5 bases to trimming and J lost 3 bases, with 14 bases between them. CDR1 MDHEN and CDR2 SYDVKM come from the germline V gene.